Listed here are 20 T cell receptor beta chains from one sample, sequenced in a study of blood T cell repertoires in COVID-19 (TCRdb year 2020). Libraries were prepared through the immunoSEQ multiplex PCR assay. The table comes from immuneACCESS by way of TCRdb, which keeps in-frame sequences with V and J called. Part of the clones is missing from these tables; in studies checked, under half for an unresolved V gene and the rest for unknown reasons. This sample holds around 300,000 clones; 83% were observed only once. Roughly 9.4% of the sample goes to the ten largest clones. Sequencing was done on a sample of peripheral blood. These receptors originate from a woman in her forties or fifties who had recovered from COVID-19.

This chain uses TRBV5-8 with TRBJ1-1; possibly TRBD1 for D (5 bases). The CDR3 runs to 14 residues. The germline CDR1 and CDR2 sequences are SGHTS and YDEGEE. V lost 7 bases, J lost 1 base, and 14 bases lay in between. CDR3 residues: CASSTGISNTEAFF. The DNA for the CDR3 is TGTGCCAGCTCAACAGGAATTTCGAACACTGAAGCTTTCTTT.

This clone was counted ten times or more. The rearrangement joins TRBV20-1 to TRBJ1-5, with D hard to call. CDR1 is DFQATT and CDR2 is SNEGSKA in the germline V gene (reference sequence). This CDR3 region has 11 residues. Trimming removed 0 bases at V and 11 bases at J, with 8 bases between. The CDR3 region has the DNA TGCAGTGCTAGAGATATGGCGGCCCAGCATTTT. It is translated as CSARDMAAQHF.

CDR3 sequence (DNA): TGTGCCAGCAGCCGGGAGGGACAGCGGGGGATTGAGCAGTTCTTC. Amino acids: CASSREGQRGIEQFF. The chain has TRBV9 and TRBJ2-1; TRBD2 might be the D (8 bases). Germline-derived CDR1 and CDR2 are SGDLS and YYNGEE. Trimming removed 4 bases from V and 9 bases from J, with 20 bases in between. CDR3 length: 15 residues.

The rearrangement uses TRBV5-1 and TRBJ2-3, with TRBD2 matching over 9 bases. CDR1 is SGHRS, CDR2 YFSETQ, per germline. The V and J ends lost 4 bases and 6 bases, in that order; junction bases with no gene match: 12. The CDR3 is 16 amino acids. The DNA of the CDR3 is TGCGCCAGCAGCGAGACTCCAGCGGGGGGCCCCGATACGCAGTATTTT. Protein: CASSETPAGGPDTQYF. Supplemented by reference TRBV5-1 and TRBJ2-3, the full variable domain reads KAGVTQTPRYLIKTRGQQVTLSCSPISGHRSVSWYQQTPGQGLQFLFEYFSETQRNKGNFPGRFSGRQFSNSRSEMNVSTLELGDSALYLCASSETPAGGPDTQYFGPGTRLTVL.

This clone was recorded only once. This chain links TRBV6-1 with TRBJ2-7; 7 positions match TRBD2. J lost 3 bases, V lost 0 bases, and 5 bases had no gene match. This CDR3 has 15 amino acids. Germline loops: CDR1 MNHNS, CDR2 SASEGT. The CDR3 region is CASSEAGTTGYEQYF. CDR3 sequence (DNA): TGTGCCAGCAGTGAAGCCGGGACTACTGGCTACGAGCAGTACTTC.

This rearrangement joins TRBV28 to TRBJ2-2; D is perhaps TRBD2 (5 bases). The CDR3 is made up of 18 amino acids. Germline values: CDR1 MDHEN, CDR2 SYDVKM. The V gene lost 1 base and the J gene lost 1 base, with 16 bases spanning the gap. The CDR3, as DNA: TGTGCCAGCAGTTTATTAGCCGCGGCGGCGGGGAACACCGGGGAGCTGTTTTTT. Protein sequence: CASSLLAAAAGNTGELFF.

This sequence joins TRBV6-1 and TRBJ2-1; 8 nucleotides match TRBD2. With 5 bases clipped from V and 5 bases from J, the junction kept 11 bases outside the gene matches. The CDR3 is 16 amino acids. Germline CDR1 and CDR2: MNHNS and SASEGT. DNA for the CDR3: TGTGCCAGCAGTAAAGGGACTAGGGGGAGGGACAATGAGCAGTTCTTC. It is translated as CASSKGTRGRDNEQFF.

The gene calls are TRBV21-1 and TRBJ2-7; the table gives TRBD2 as D, unverified against the DNA. TRBV21-1 is a known pseudogene. There are 10 residues in the CDR3. CDR3: CASAGGEQYF. The CDR3 DNA reads TGTGCCAGCGCCGGGGGCGAGCAGTACTTC.

The chain recombines TRBV25-1 with TRBJ2-5; TRBD2 agrees at 11 bases. The CDR3 is 15 residues long. In germline, CDR1 is MGHDK, CDR2 SYGVNS. V lost 3 bases to trimming and J lost 4 bases; unmatched junction nucleotides: 4. The CDR3 nucleotides read TGTGCCAGCAGTGACGGACTAGCGGGCTCAGAGACCCAGTACTTC. Its protein is CASSDGLAGSETQYF.

The rearrangement joins TRBV24-1 to TRBJ1-2; TRBD1 might be the D (6 bases). The germline CDR1 and CDR2 sequences are KGHDR and SFDVKD. The CDR3 has 12 residues. V lost 4 bases to trimming and J lost 8 bases, with 10 bases between them. CDR3 nucleotide sequence: TGTGCCACCAGTGAGGGGGCGCGAGGCTACACCTTC. It is translated as CATSEGARGYTF.

The rearrangement uses TRBV28 and TRBJ1-2, with TRBD1 identical over 8 bases. Germline V gene data show CDR1 as MDHEN and CDR2 as SYDVKM. V lost 3 bases and J lost 5; bases outside the gene matches: 5. The CDR3 runs to 14 residues. The CDR3 loop reads CASSFSGQGYGYTF. CDR3 DNA sequence: TGTGCCAGCAGTTTTTCCGGACAGGGTTATGGCTACACCTTC.

The chain combines TRBV10-3 with TRBJ1-5; TRBD1 agrees at 11 bases. The CDR3 runs to 15 residues. Germline trimming cut 4 bases from V and 4 bases from J; bases unmatched to any gene: 3. Germline lookup yields CDR1 ENHRY and CDR2 SYGVKD. This chain's CDR3 is CAISGTGGRNQPQHF. The CDR3, as DNA: TGTGCCATCAGTGGGACAGGGGGCAGGAATCAGCCCCAGCATTTT.

V gene TRBV29-1 combines with J gene TRBJ2-1; D may be TRBD2 (6 bases). Germline V gives CDR1 SQVTM, CDR2 ANQGSEA. V lost 7 bases and J 5 bases, leaving 12 bases between the germline ends. This CDR3 spans 12 amino acids. CDR3 residues: CSAWGDDNEQFF. In DNA, the CDR3 is TGCAGCGCCTGGGGGGACGACAATGAGCAGTTCTTC.

The chain recombines TRBV12-3 or TRBV12-4 with TRBJ1-3; D uncertain. There are 13 residues in the CDR3. V lost 8 bases, J lost 3 bases, and 11 bases lay in between. CDR3 protein: CASGEAHGNTIYF. The CDR3 nucleotides read TGTGCCAGCGGAGAGGCCCATGGAAACACCATATATTTT.

The rearrangement joins TRBV28 to TRBJ2-7; 7 bases are shared with TRBD1. Germline CDR1 and CDR2: MDHEN and SYDVKM. The CDR3 extends over 16 amino acids. The J segment lost 3 bases and the V segment lost 5 bases, leaving 13 bases of the junction unmatched. The CDR3 sequence: CASSQFVGQPVYEQYF. In DNA form, the CDR3 reads TGTGCCAGCAGTCAATTCGTGGGACAGCCTGTCTACGAGCAGTACTTC.

The J gene is TRBJ1-6, the V gene TRBV28; 7 positions match TRBD1. Germline CDR1 and CDR2: MDHEN and SYDVKM. CDR3 length: 15 amino acids. V gave up 5 bases and J gave up 6 bases; unmatched junction bases: 7. CDR3 sequence: CASSSRDSGNSPLHF. The CDR3 DNA is TGTGCCAGCAGTAGCCGGGACAGCGGTAATTCACCCCTCCACTTT.

This chain connects TRBV7-6 to TRBJ1-1, with TRBD1 as a possible D gene (5 bases). CDR3 length: 13 amino acids. The germline V gene encodes CDR1 SGHVS and CDR2 FNYEAQ. V was cut by 5 bases and J by 1 base, with 8 bases left in between. CDR3 coding DNA: TGTGCCAGCAGCGTACAGGAGAACACTGAAGCTTTCTTT. Amino acids: CASSVQENTEAFF. The variable domain in full, with the rest retrieved from reference TRBV7-6 and TRBJ1-1, is GAGVSQSPRYKVTKRGQDVALRCDPISGHVSLYWYRQALGQGPEFLTYFNYEAQQDKSGLPNDRFSAERPEGSISTLTIQRTEQRDSAMYRCASSVQENTEAFFGQGTRLTVV.

The chain combines TRBV11-3 with TRBJ2-5; 9 positions match TRBD1. This CDR3 has 17 residues. Per germline, CDR1 SGHNT and CDR2 YENEEA. The V segment lost 4 bases and the J segment 5 bases; nucleotides outside the gene matches: 14. The CDR3 nucleotides are TGTGCCAGCAGCTCAGGGCACGGGACAGGGTATCTGGAGACCCAGTACTTC. Translated: CASSSGHGTGYLETQYF.

The genes are TRBV4-3 and TRBJ2-4, with a tentative D call TRBD2 (5 bases). This CDR3 is built from 14 residues. Trimming cost V 0 bases and J 8 bases, with 11 bases left between them. CDR1 LGHNA and CDR2 YSLEER come from the germline V gene. CDR3 DNA: TGCGCCAGCAGCCAAGATCGACTATCGCACATTCAGTACTTC. Translated, it gives CASSQDRLSHIQYF.

CDR3 coding DNA: TGTGCCAGCAGCCTGGGACTAGCGGGGGCGCACGATGAGCAGTTCTTC. This translates into CASSLGLAGAHDEQFF. The rearrangement uses TRBV5-4 and TRBJ2-1, with 14 bases that match TRBD2. With 4 bases clipped from V and 8 bases from J, the junction kept 8 bases outside the gene matches. Germline V gene sequence: CDR1 SGHNT, CDR2 YYREEE (reference sequence). The length of the CDR3 is 16 residues.